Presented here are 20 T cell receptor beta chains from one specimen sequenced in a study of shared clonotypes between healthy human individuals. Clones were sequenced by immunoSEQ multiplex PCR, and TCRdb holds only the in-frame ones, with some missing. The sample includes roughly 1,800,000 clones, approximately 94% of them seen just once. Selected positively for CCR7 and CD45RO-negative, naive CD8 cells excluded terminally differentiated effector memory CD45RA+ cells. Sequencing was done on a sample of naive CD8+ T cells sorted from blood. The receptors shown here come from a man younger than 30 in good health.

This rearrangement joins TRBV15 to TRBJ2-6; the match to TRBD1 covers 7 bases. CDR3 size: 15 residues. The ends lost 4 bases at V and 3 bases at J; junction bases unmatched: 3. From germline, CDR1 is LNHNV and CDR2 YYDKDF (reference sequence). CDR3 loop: CATSKGAGGANVLTF. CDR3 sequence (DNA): TGTGCCACCAGCAAGGGGGCTGGTGGGGCCAACGTCCTGACTTTC.

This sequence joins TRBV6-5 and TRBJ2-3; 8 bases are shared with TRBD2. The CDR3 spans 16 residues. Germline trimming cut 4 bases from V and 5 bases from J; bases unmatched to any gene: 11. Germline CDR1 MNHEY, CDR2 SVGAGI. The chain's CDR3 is CASSSLAGLNLDTQYF. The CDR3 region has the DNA TGTGCCAGCAGTTCCCTAGCGGGCCTGAACCTAGATACGCAGTATTTT.

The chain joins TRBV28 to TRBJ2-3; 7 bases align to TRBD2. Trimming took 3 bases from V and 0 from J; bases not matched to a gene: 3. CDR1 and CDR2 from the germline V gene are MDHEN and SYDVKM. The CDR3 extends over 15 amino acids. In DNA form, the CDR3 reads TGTGCCAGCAGTTTTTCTAGCGGTAGCACAGATACGCAGTATTTT. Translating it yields CASSFSSGSTDTQYF.

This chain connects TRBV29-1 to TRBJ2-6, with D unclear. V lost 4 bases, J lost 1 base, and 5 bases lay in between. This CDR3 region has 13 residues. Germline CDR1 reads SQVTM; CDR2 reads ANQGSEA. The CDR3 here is CSVVQSGANVLTF. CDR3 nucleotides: TGCAGCGTTGTTCAGTCTGGGGCCAACGTCCTGACTTTC.

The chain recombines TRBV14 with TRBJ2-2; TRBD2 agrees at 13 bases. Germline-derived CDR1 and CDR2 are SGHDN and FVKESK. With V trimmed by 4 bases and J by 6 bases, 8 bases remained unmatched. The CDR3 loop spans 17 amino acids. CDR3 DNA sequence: TGTGCCAGCAGCCCCTGGACTAGCGGGAGCGTAGCCGGGGAGCTGTTTTTT. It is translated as CASSPWTSGSVAGELFF.

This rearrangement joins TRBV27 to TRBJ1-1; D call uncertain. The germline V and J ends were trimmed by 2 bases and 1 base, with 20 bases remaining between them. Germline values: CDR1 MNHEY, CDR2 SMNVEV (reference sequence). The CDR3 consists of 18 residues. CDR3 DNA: TGTGCCAGCAGTTTAAACCTCCACCTGGGGTTGAAGAACACTGAAGCTTTCTTT. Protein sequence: CASSLNLHLGLKNTEAFF.

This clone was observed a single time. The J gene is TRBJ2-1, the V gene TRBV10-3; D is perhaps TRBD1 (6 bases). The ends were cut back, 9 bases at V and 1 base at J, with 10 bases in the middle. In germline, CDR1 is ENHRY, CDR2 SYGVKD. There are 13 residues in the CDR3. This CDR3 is CAISTGSYNEQFF. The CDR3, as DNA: TGTGCCATTTCCACAGGGTCCTACAATGAGCAGTTCTTC.

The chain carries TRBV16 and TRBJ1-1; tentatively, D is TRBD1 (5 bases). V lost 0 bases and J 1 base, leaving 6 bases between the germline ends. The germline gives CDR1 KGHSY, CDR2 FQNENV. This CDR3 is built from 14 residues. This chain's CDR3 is CASSQSGENTEAFF. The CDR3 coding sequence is TGTGCCAGCAGCCAATCGGGGGAGAACACTGAAGCTTTCTTT.

CDR3 DNA: TGTGCCAGCCTAGCTACGGGGCTACCCACCTCCGGGGAGCTGTTTTTT. Encoded protein: CASLATGLPTSGELFF. This chain connects TRBV5-6 to TRBJ2-2; D could derive from TRBD1 or TRBD2 (5 bases each). Trimming pared 7 bases from V and 6 bases from J, leaving 22 bases between. The CDR3 has 16 amino acids. Germline CDR1 SGHDT, CDR2 YYEEEE.

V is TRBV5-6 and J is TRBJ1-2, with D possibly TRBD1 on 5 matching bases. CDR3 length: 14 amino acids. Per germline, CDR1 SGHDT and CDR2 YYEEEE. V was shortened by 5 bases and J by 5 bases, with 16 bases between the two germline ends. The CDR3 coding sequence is TGTGCCAGCAGGGGGAGCGACAGCATTTATGGCTACACCTTC. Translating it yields CASRGSDSIYGYTF.

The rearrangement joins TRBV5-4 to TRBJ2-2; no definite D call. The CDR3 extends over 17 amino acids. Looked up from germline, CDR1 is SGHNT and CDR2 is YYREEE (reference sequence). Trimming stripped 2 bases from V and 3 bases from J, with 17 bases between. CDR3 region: CASSFSSLVGYTGELFF. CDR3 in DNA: TGTGCCAGCAGCTTCTCGAGCCTAGTCGGGTACACCGGGGAGCTGTTTTTT.

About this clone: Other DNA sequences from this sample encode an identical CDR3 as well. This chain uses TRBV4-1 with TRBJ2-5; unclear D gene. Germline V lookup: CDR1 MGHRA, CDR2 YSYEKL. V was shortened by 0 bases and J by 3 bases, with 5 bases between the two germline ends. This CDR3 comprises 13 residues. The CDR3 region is CASSQDGEETQYF. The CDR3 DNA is TGCGCCAGCAGCCAAGACGGAGAAGAGACCCAGTACTTC.

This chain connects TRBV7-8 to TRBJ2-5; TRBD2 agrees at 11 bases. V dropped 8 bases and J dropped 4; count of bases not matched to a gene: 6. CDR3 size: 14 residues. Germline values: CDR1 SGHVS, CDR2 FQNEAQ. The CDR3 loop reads CASVALAGGETQYF. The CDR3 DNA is TGTGCCAGCGTCGCGCTAGCGGGAGGAGAGACCCAGTACTTC.

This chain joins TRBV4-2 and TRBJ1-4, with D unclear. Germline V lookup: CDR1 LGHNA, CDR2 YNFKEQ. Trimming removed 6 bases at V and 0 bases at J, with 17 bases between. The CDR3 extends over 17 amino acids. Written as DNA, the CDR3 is TGTGCCAGCAGTCTAACAAAACCCATTGCAACTAATGAAAAACTGTTTTTT. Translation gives CASSLTKPIATNEKLFF.

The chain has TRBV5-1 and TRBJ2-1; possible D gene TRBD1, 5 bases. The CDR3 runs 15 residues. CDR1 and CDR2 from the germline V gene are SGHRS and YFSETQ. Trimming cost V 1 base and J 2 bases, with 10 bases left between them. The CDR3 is CASSLSQGTYNEQFF. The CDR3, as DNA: TGCGCCAGCAGCTTGTCGCAGGGAACCTACAATGAGCAGTTCTTC.

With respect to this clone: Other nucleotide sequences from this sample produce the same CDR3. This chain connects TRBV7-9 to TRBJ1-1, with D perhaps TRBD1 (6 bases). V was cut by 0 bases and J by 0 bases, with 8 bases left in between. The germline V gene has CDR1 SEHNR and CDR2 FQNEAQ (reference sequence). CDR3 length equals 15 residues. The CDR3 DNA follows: TGTGCCAGCAGCTTAGCTACAGGGCTGAACACTGAAGCTTTCTTT. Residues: CASSLATGLNTEAFF. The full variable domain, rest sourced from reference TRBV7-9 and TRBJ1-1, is DTGVSQNPRHKITKRGQNVTFRCDPISEHNRLYWYRQTLGQGPEFLTYFQNEAQLEKSRLLSDRFSAERPKGSFSTLEIQRTEQGDSAMYLCASSLATGLNTEAFFGQGTRLTVV.

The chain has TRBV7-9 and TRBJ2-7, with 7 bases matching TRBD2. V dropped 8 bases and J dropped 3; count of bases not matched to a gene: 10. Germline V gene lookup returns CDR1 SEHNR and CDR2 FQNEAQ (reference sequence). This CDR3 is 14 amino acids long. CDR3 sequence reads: CASDSGGGDYEQYF. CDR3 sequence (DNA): TGTGCCAGCGATTCAGGCGGGGGTGACTACGAGCAGTACTTC. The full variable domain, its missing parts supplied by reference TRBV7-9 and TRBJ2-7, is DTGVSQNPRHKITKRGQNVTFRCDPISEHNRLYWYRQTLGQGPEFLTYFQNEAQLEKSRLLSDRFSAERPKGSFSTLEIQRTEQGDSAMYLCASDSGGGDYEQYFGPGTRLTVT.

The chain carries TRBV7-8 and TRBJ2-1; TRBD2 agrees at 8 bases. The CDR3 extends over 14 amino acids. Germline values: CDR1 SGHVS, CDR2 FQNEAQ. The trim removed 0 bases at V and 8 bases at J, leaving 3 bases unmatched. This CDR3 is CASSLAVSGDEQFF. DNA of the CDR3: TGTGCCAGCAGCTTAGCAGTTAGCGGGGATGAGCAGTTCTTC.

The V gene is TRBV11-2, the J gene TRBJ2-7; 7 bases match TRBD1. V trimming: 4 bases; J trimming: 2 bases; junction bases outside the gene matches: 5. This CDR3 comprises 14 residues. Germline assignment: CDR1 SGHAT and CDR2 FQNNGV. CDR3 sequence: CASSSDRGPYEQYF. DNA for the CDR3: TGTGCCAGCAGCTCCGATAGGGGGCCCTACGAGCAGTACTTC.

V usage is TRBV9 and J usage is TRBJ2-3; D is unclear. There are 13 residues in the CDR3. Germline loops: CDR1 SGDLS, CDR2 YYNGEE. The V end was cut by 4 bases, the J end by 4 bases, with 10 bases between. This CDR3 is CASSPSWADTQYF. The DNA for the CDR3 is TGTGCCAGCAGCCCCAGCTGGGCAGATACGCAGTATTTT.